What follows are 30 T cell receptor beta chains derived from one specimen sequenced in a study of blood T cell repertoires in COVID-19. TCRdb's copy holds only in-frame clones and misses some; the assay was immunoSEQ multiplex PCR. The repertoire holds about 83,000 clones, with about 86% as singletons. Sequenced material: peripheral blood. Receptor source: a woman aged 80 or over in a cohort sampled during active or convalescent COVID-19.

This clone occurred once. The chain carries TRBV10-1 and TRBJ1-3; D not certain. Germline lookup yields CDR1 WNHNN and CDR2 SYGVQD (reference sequence). The CDR3 consists of 13 residues. V lost 5 bases, J lost 4 bases, and 9 bases lay in between. CDR3 amino acids: CASSSELGNTIYF. The CDR3 DNA reads as TGCGCCAGCAGTAGCGAGCTGGGAAACACCATATATTTT.

The rearrangement links TRBV19 to TRBJ1-1; 12 positions match TRBD1. Germline V gene sequence: CDR1 LNHDA, CDR2 SQIVND (reference sequence). The V segment lost 2 bases and the J segment 4 bases; nucleotides outside the gene matches: 2. This CDR3 is built from 15 residues. CDR3: CASSIPGQGATEAFF. For the CDR3, the DNA is TGTGCCAGTAGTATACCGGGACAGGGGGCCACTGAAGCTTTCTTT.

V usage is TRBV3-1 (or the pseudogene TRBV3-2) and J usage is TRBJ1-1, with D possibly being TRBD1 (5 bases). Germline V gene sequence: CDR1 LGHDT, CDR2 YNNKEL (reference sequence). This CDR3 has 16 amino acids. Trimming left V 4 bases short and J 1 base short, with 16 bases between. The CDR3 spells CASSPQQGRPNTEAFF. The CDR3 DNA reads as TGTGCCAGCAGCCCCCAGCAGGGTCGACCGAACACTGAAGCTTTCTTT.

The chain links TRBV7-3 to TRBJ2-3, with D perhaps TRBD1 (6 bases). Germline CDR1 SGHTA, CDR2 FQGTGA. This CDR3 contains 15 residues. The V gene lost 2 bases and the J gene lost 1 base, with 10 bases spanning the gap. In nucleotides, the CDR3 is TGTGCCAGCAGCTTAGGAGCAGGGGGCACAGATACGCAGTATTTT. The encoded protein is CASSLGAGGTDTQYF.

There are a few counts of this clone. The rearrangement uses TRBV5-1 and TRBJ2-7, with TRBD2 matching 13 bases. The CDR3 is 15 residues long. CDR1 and CDR2 from the germline V gene are SGHRS and YFSETQ. J gave up 4 bases and V 4 bases, and 5 bases lay outside the gene matches. DNA for the CDR3: TGCGCCAGCAGCGGAGGACTAGCGGGAGTTTACGAGCAGTACTTC. This encodes CASSGGLAGVYEQYF.

The rearrangement joins TRBV2 to TRBJ2-1; the D is unclear. The CDR3 length is 10 residues. The V gene lost 8 bases and the J gene lost 7 bases, with 6 bases spanning the gap. Germline CDR1 and CDR2: SNHLY and FYNNEI. CDR3 nucleotides: TGTGCCAGCCGTAGAAATGAGCAGTTCTTC. Translating it yields CASRRNEQFF.

This clone was seen more than once but under ten times. The rearrangement uses TRBV28 and TRBJ1-5; a possible D gene is TRBD1 (5 bases). This CDR3 comprises 17 residues. Between the trimmed V and J ends, which lost 4 bases and 6 bases, there was a span of 22 bases. Germline V gives CDR1 MDHEN, CDR2 SYDVKM. The CDR3 region is CASSSPARVRSGQPQHF. The CDR3 nucleotides read TGTGCCAGCAGTTCTCCGGCCAGGGTTCGTTCGGGTCAGCCCCAGCATTTT.

The CDR3 DNA is TGCAGCGGTAACCGGGACAGCGGGGAGCTGTTTTTT. Its protein product is CSGNRDSGELFF. The chain is built from TRBV29-1 and TRBJ2-2, with TRBD1 identical over 7 bases. Germline assignment: CDR1 SQVTM and CDR2 ANQGSEA. The CDR3 covers 12 residues. V lost 7 bases and J lost 7; bases outside the gene matches: 6.

The chain carries TRBV18 and TRBJ1-5, with no clear D. The germline V gene encodes CDR1 KGHSH and CDR2 LQKENI. V lost 3 bases, J lost 2 bases, and 8 bases lay in between. The CDR3 extends over 14 amino acids. CDR3 sequence: CASSPGGGNQPQHF. In DNA, the CDR3 is TGTGCCAGCTCACCGGGTGGAGGCAATCAGCCCCAGCATTTT. Combining the CDR3 with reference TRBV18 and TRBJ1-5 gives the whole variable domain NAGVMQNPRHLVRRRGQEARLRCSPMKGHSHVYWYRQLPEEGLKFMVYLQKENIIDESGMPKERFSAEFPKEGPSILRIQQVVRGDSAAYFCASSPGGGNQPQHFGDGTRLSIL.

V gene TRBV11-2 combines with J gene TRBJ1-3; unclear D gene. Germline loops: CDR1 SGHAT, CDR2 FQNNGV. V shed 0 bases and J shed 5 bases, with 2 bases lying between them. CDR3 size: 12 residues. DNA for the CDR3: TGTGCCAGCAGCTTAGATAGAAACACCATATATTTT. This encodes CASSLDRNTIYF. Full variable domain (outside the CDR3, taken from reference TRBV11-2 and TRBJ1-3): EAGVAQSPRYKIIEKRQSVAFWCNPISGHATLYWYQQILGQGPKLLIQFQNNGVVDDSQLPKDRFSAERLKGVDSTLKIQPAKLEDSAVYLCASSLDRNTIYFGEGSWLTVV.

A single count supports this clone. The rearrangement links TRBV9 to TRBJ2-4, with D maybe TRBD1 (6 bases). Trimming took 0 bases from V and 5 from J, leaving 18 bases between them. The CDR3 extends over 17 amino acids. CDR1 SGDLS and CDR2 YYNGEE come from the germline V gene. CDR3 loop: CASSVGQDGGYENIQYF. CDR3 bases: TGTGCCAGCAGCGTAGGACAGGATGGTGGATACGAAAACATTCAGTACTTC.

This clone was observed a few times. The rearrangement links TRBV27 to TRBJ2-7; 9 bases agree with TRBD1. Germline loops: CDR1 MNHEY, CDR2 SMNVEV (reference sequence). V lost 4 bases, J lost 4 bases, and 11 bases stayed unmatched. This CDR3 has 16 residues. The CDR3 DNA follows: TGTGCCAGCAGTTCCCTGGGACAGGGAAAAAGGTACGAGCAGTACTTC. It codes for CASSSLGQGKRYEQYF.

The genes are TRBV5-6 and TRBJ2-1; TRBD2 agrees at 10 bases. The CDR3 totals 17 residues. V lost 1 base, J lost 4 bases, and 8 bases stayed unmatched. Germline V gene lookup returns CDR1 SGHDT and CDR2 YYEEEE. CDR3 sequence: CASSLRTLAGVYNEQFF. CDR3 DNA sequence: TGTGCCAGCAGCTTGAGGACCCTAGCGGGAGTTTACAATGAGCAGTTCTTC.

The chain is built from TRBV11-2 and TRBJ1-5; 9 bases map to TRBD1. The germline gives CDR1 SGHAT, CDR2 FQNNGV. V lost 0 bases and J lost 7; bases outside the gene matches: 4. This CDR3 is built from 15 residues. CDR3 DNA sequence: TGTGCCAGCAGCTTAGATGGGACAGGGAAACAGCCCCAGCATTTT. Translation gives CASSLDGTGKQPQHF.

The chain uses TRBV27 and TRBJ2-2; 10 bases match TRBD2. The germline V gene has CDR1 MNHEY and CDR2 SMNVEV (reference sequence). Trimming removed 3 bases from V and 5 bases from J; junction bases left unmatched: 3. The CDR3 spans 15 residues. CDR3 amino acids: CASSFSTSGTGELFF. CDR3 nucleotides: TGTGCCAGCAGTTTTTCGACTAGCGGGACCGGGGAGCTGTTTTTT.

The chain recombines TRBV14 with TRBJ2-1, with 9 nucleotides matching TRBD1. The CDR3 contains 15 residues. Germline trimming cut 5 bases from V and 6 bases from J; bases unmatched to any gene: 8. Germline CDR1 reads SGHDN; CDR2 reads FVKESK. CDR3 DNA sequence: TGTGCCAGCAGCTTAACAGGGGGCGCTTCCAATGAGCAGTTCTTC. Protein: CASSLTGGASNEQFF.

V and J are TRBV3-1 (or the pseudogene TRBV3-2) and TRBJ2-7; perhaps TRBD1 as D (6 bases). This CDR3 spans 15 amino acids. The germline V gene has CDR1 LGHDT and CDR2 YNNKEL (reference sequence). V was trimmed by 0 bases and J by 5 bases, leaving 14 bases between them. The CDR3 bases are TGTGCCAGCAGCCAAGATCCTAGGGCAGGGGACGAGCAGTACTTC. This gives the protein CASSQDPRAGDEQYF.

This chain links TRBV5-6 with TRBJ1-5; TRBD1 is a possible D gene (5 bases). Trimming removed 4 bases from V and 0 bases from J, with 14 bases in between. Germline V gene lookup returns CDR1 SGHDT and CDR2 YYEEEE. The CDR3 loop spans 16 amino acids. CDR3 amino acids: CASSADRGHSNQPQHF. The CDR3 DNA reads TGTGCCAGCAGCGCCGACAGAGGACATAGCAATCAGCCCCAGCATTTT.

This clone is a singleton in its sample. The rearrangement uses TRBV7-6 and TRBJ2-3, with 9 nucleotides matching TRBD2. This CDR3 has 20 amino acids. With 1 base clipped from V and 2 bases from J, the junction kept 16 bases outside the gene matches. Germline V CDR1 and CDR2: SGHVS, FNYEAQ. This CDR3 is CASSLVPSRELAGDTDTQYF. CDR3 bases: TGTGCCAGCAGCTTAGTCCCCTCAAGAGAGTTAGCGGGAGACACAGATACGCAGTATTTT.

In DNA form, the CDR3 reads TGTGCCAGCTCACCAGGACTAGCGGGAGGAAGCTACCAAGAGACCCAGTACTTC. Translation: CASSPGLAGGSYQETQYF. The gene calls are TRBV18 and TRBJ2-5; 14 bases agree with TRBD2. The V gene's germline CDR1 is KGHSH and CDR2 LQKENI. Trimming at V came to 2 bases and at J to 0 bases, leaving 5 bases not matched to a gene. The CDR3 extends over 18 amino acids. Full variable domain (rest looked up from reference TRBV18 and TRBJ2-5): NAGVMQNPRHLVRRRGQEARLRCSPMKGHSHVYWYRQLPEEGLKFMVYLQKENIIDESGMPKERFSAEFPKEGPSILRIQQVVRGDSAAYFCASSPGLAGGSYQETQYFGPGTRLLVL.

The chain uses TRBV28 and TRBJ1-6; D is ambiguous. CDR3 length: 16 residues. V lost 5 bases to trimming and J lost 0 bases, with 11 bases between them. Germline CDR1 is MDHEN and CDR2 is SYDVKM. This chain's CDR3 is CASSTHGSSYNSPLHF. CDR3 coding DNA: TGTGCCAGCAGTACTCACGGTAGCTCCTATAATTCACCCCTCCACTTT. Complete variable domain (other parts from reference TRBV28 and TRBJ1-6): DVKVTQSSRYLVKRTGEKVFLECVQDMDHENMFWYRQDPGLGLRLIYFSYDVKMKEKGDIPEGYSVSREKKERFSLILESASTNQTSMYLCASSTHGSSYNSPLHFGNGTRLTVT.

The rearrangement links TRBV6-5 to TRBJ1-2, with D perhaps matching TRBD1 (5 bases). Germline V gene sequence: CDR1 MNHEY, CDR2 SVGAGI. V gave up 6 bases and J gave up 4 bases, with 15 bases separating them. The length of the CDR3 is 14 residues. The CDR3 sequence is CASSAGQLGYGYTF. The CDR3 nucleotides are TGTGCCAGCAGCGCTGGACAATTAGGCTATGGCTACACCTTC.

This clone has a single count. This chain uses TRBV3-1 (or the pseudogene TRBV3-2) with TRBJ2-1; no reliable D call. The CDR3 has 14 residues. V gave up 1 base and J gave up 5 bases, with 9 bases separating them. Germline values: CDR1 LGHDT, CDR2 YNNKEL (reference sequence). CDR3 bases: TGTGCCAGCAGCCAAGCCCCTCTCCACAATGAGCAGTTCTTC. This translates into CASSQAPLHNEQFF.

The chain couples TRBV28 to TRBJ1-6; unclear D gene. The CDR3 runs to 15 residues. Deletions cut 4 bases from V and 5 bases from J, with 12 bases between. CDR1 is MDHEN and CDR2 is SYDVKM in the germline V gene. The CDR3 DNA reads as TGTGCCAGCAGTTACCCGGGAACTGATAATTCACCCCTCCACTTT. Translation: CASSYPGTDNSPLHF.

This clone was picked up a small number of times. The chain carries TRBV2 and TRBJ1-4; no firm D call. Trimming took 7 bases from V and 0 from J, leaving 12 bases between them. This CDR3 has 15 amino acids. Germline CDR1 reads SNHLY; CDR2 reads FYNNEI. CDR3 loop: CASKTNTATNEKLFF. The CDR3 DNA reads as TGTGCCAGCAAGACAAACACTGCAACTAATGAAAAACTGTTTTTT.

This chain uses TRBV7-6 with TRBJ2-1, with 9 bases identical to TRBD2. After removal of 4 bases from V and 8 bases from J, the junction contained 15 bases not matched to a gene. The germline V gene has CDR1 SGHVS and CDR2 FNYEAQ. The CDR3 extends over 17 amino acids. The CDR3 loop is CASSSDPAGGIRDEQFF. The CDR3 nucleotides read TGTGCCAGCAGCTCGGACCCAGCGGGAGGAATACGGGATGAGCAGTTCTTC. Combining the CDR3 with reference TRBV7-6 and TRBJ2-1 gives the whole variable domain GAGVSQSPRYKVTKRGQDVALRCDPISGHVSLYWYRQALGQGPEFLTYFNYEAQQDKSGLPNDRFSAERPEGSISTLTIQRTEQRDSAMYRCASSSDPAGGIRDEQFFGPGTRLTVL.

The chain links TRBV11-2 to TRBJ1-2; 10 bases are shared with TRBD1. This CDR3 has 17 amino acids. CDR1 and CDR2 (germline): SGHAT, FQNNGV. With V trimmed by 2 bases and J by 4 bases, 10 bases remained unmatched. The CDR3 DNA follows: TGTGCCAGCAGCTTATGGGCGGACAGGGGGTTTTCCTATGGCTACACCTTC. Translated: CASSLWADRGFSYGYTF.

V and J are TRBV6-1 and TRBJ2-7; 7 bases are a match to TRBD1. Per germline, CDR1 MNHNS and CDR2 SASEGT. Trimming at V came to 5 bases and at J to 3 bases, leaving 4 bases not matched to a gene. There are 13 residues in the CDR3. The CDR3 sequence is CASSFGTDYEQYV. The CDR3 region has the DNA TGTGCCAGCAGTTTCGGGACAGACTACGAGCAGTACGTC.

V is TRBV12-5 and J is TRBJ2-1; 8 bases align to TRBD1. V dropped 7 bases and J dropped 4; count of bases not matched to a gene: 9. Per germline, CDR1 LGHNT and CDR2 FRNRAP. This CDR3 is built from 15 residues. This CDR3 is CASAKGTGVYNEQFF. CDR3 in DNA: TGTGCTAGTGCCAAGGGGACAGGAGTTTACAATGAGCAGTTCTTC.

V and J are TRBV5-1 and TRBJ1-2, with 10 bases that match TRBD1. This CDR3 region has 15 residues. The ends lost 4 bases at V and 5 bases at J; junction bases unmatched: 8. Germline values: CDR1 SGHRS, CDR2 YFSETQ. CDR3 loop: CASSDRDRGYYGYTF. CDR3 DNA: TGCGCCAGCAGCGATAGGGACAGGGGTTATTATGGCTACACCTTC.